What follows are 14 T cell receptor beta chains derived from one specimen sequenced in a study of cytotoxic CD8 clonotypes in ibrutinib-treated CLL. Profiling relied on immunoSEQ multiplex PCR, and the TCRdb table lists in-frame clones only, not all of them. The repertoire holds about 68,000 clones, under 70% seen once, with about 5.7% in the top ten. Sequencing was performed on PBMCs, taken after 12 months of ibrutinib treatment. These receptors were obtained from a human donor with chronic lymphocytic leukemia.

This clone was seen more than once but under ten times. The genes are TRBV19 and TRBJ1-5; D remains ambiguous. CDR3 size: 15 residues. CDR1 and CDR2 (germline): LNHDA, SQIVND (reference sequence). V dropped 5 bases and J dropped 0 bases, with 11 bases sitting between them. The DNA of the CDR3 is TGTGCCAGTAGTTGGTCTGGTTATAGCAATCAGCCCCAGCATTTT. Translation: CASSWSGYSNQPQHF.

The chain employs TRBV7-9 and TRBJ2-6; tentatively, D is TRBD2 (5 bases). V shed 5 bases and J shed 0 bases, with 5 bases lying between them. Per germline, CDR1 SEHNR and CDR2 FQNEAQ (reference sequence). The CDR3 has 14 amino acids. CDR3 amino acids: CASSRDSGANVLTF. DNA for the CDR3: TGTGCCAGCAGCCGGGACTCTGGGGCCAACGTCCTGACTTTC.

The chain links TRBV5-1 to TRBJ2-3; 8 bases align to TRBD2. The CDR3 sequence is 15 residues long. Trimming cost V 4 bases and J 0 bases; bases outside gene matches: 4. Germline values: CDR1 SGHRS, CDR2 YFSETQ. CDR3 sequence (DNA): TGCGCCAGCAGCCCCGGGGGGGAGAGCACAGATACGCAGTATTTT. The encoded protein is CASSPGGESTDTQYF.

The chain recombines TRBV4-3 with TRBJ2-3; D may be TRBD1 or TRBD2 (5 bases each). CDR3 size: 16 residues. Looked up from germline, CDR1 is LGHNA and CDR2 is YSLEER. Trimming took off 3 bases at V and 3 bases at J, with 16 bases between the two ends. CDR3 DNA sequence: TGCGCCAGCAGCCAGGCGAGGGGTATAAGGACAGATACGCAGTATTTT. This sequence encodes CASSQARGIRTDTQYF.

The count of this clone is one. This chain connects TRBV9 to TRBJ1-6, with 7 bases identical to TRBD1. CDR3 length: 15 amino acids. Germline-derived CDR1 and CDR2 are SGDLS and YYNGEE. Trimming removed 0 bases from V and 7 bases from J; junction bases left unmatched: 4. CDR3 DNA sequence: TGTGCCAGCAGCGTAGAAGGGGGCTGGAATTCACCCCTCCACTTT. Protein: CASSVEGGWNSPLHF.

This chain connects TRBV19 to TRBJ1-5, with a tentative D call TRBD1 (5 bases). Deletions cut 5 bases from V and 1 base from J, with 12 bases between. Germline-derived CDR1 and CDR2 are LNHDA and SQIVND (reference sequence). The CDR3 has 15 amino acids. CDR3 residues: CASSSPGRSNQPQHF. The CDR3 bases are TGTGCCAGTAGTTCTCCGGGACGAAGCAATCAGCCCCAGCATTTT.

The J gene is TRBJ1-2, the V gene TRBV5-1; D unresolved. The CDR3 has 13 residues. Germline V CDR1 and CDR2: SGHRS, YFSETQ. The V gene lost 2 bases and the J gene lost 8 bases, with 13 bases spanning the gap. CDR3 DNA: TGCGCCAGCAGCTTCGAGGAGATAGAAGGCTACACCTTC. It encodes CASSFEEIEGYTF.

This rearrangement joins TRBV29-1 to TRBJ1-2; 12 bases fit TRBD1. V lost 6 bases, J lost 4 bases, and 3 bases stayed unmatched. Germline V gives CDR1 SQVTM, CDR2 ANQGSEA. This CDR3 comprises 13 residues. The CDR3 region is CSVGTGGFYGYTF. CDR3 in DNA: TGCAGCGTGGGGACAGGGGGCTTCTATGGCTACACCTTC.

The V and J genes are TRBV9 and TRBJ1-4, with D tentatively TRBD1 (5 bases). The CDR3 contains 14 residues. Germline V gene data show CDR1 as SGDLS and CDR2 as YYNGEE. V lost 4 bases and J 6 bases, leaving 13 bases between the germline ends. CDR3 in DNA: TGTGCCAGCAGCCGAAAAGGAGGGGATGAAAAACTGTTTTTT. Translated: CASSRKGGDEKLFF.

This chain joins TRBV5-4 and TRBJ2-7; 8 bases line up with TRBD2. CDR3 length equals 15 residues. V was pared by 0 bases and J by 2 bases, with 4 bases of the junction left unmatched. CDR1 is SGHNT, CDR2 YYREEE, per germline (reference sequence). CDR3 in amino acids: CASSLGPAGAYEQYF. The CDR3 nucleotides read TGTGCCAGCAGCTTGGGGCCAGCGGGGGCCTACGAGCAGTACTTC.

The gene calls are TRBV20-1 and TRBJ1-2; 7 bases map to TRBD1. Germline V gives CDR1 DFQATT, CDR2 SNEGSKA (reference sequence). V was pared by 5 bases and J by 10 bases, with 7 bases of the junction left unmatched. This CDR3 contains 11 residues. The CDR3 bases are TGCAGTGCTCCCCGACAGGGATTCTACACCTTC. Translated, it gives CSAPRQGFYTF.

The chain employs TRBV5-6 and TRBJ1-5, with D hard to call. The germline gives CDR1 SGHDT, CDR2 YYEEEE. The CDR3 sequence is 17 residues long. V gave up 4 bases and J gave up 2 bases, with 19 bases separating them. Written as DNA, the CDR3 is TGTGCCAGCAGCCTTTGGGCGGGGAGTTTGGGCAATCAGCCCCAGCATTTT. It specifies CASSLWAGSLGNQPQHF.

The chain links TRBV5-1 to TRBJ1-6, with 9 bases matching TRBD1. Per germline, CDR1 SGHRS and CDR2 YFSETQ. CDR3 length equals 14 residues. J gave up 7 bases and V 4 bases, and 3 bases lay outside the gene matches. CDR3 sequence: CASSPGTGNSPLHF. DNA of the CDR3: TGCGCCAGCAGCCCCGGGACAGGGAATTCACCCCTCCACTTT.

CDR3 loop: CASRDRGRRNTEAFF. Written as DNA, the CDR3 is TGTGCCAGTAGGGACAGGGGGCGCAGGAACACTGAAGCTTTCTTT. The chain has TRBV19 and TRBJ1-1, with 11 bases lining up with TRBD1. This CDR3 has 15 amino acids. J was trimmed by 1 base and V by 6 bases; bases with no gene match: 4. The V gene's germline CDR1 is LNHDA and CDR2 SQIVND (reference sequence). The full variable domain, with the rest looked up from reference TRBV19 and TRBJ1-1, is DGGITQSPKYLFRKEGQNVTLSCEQNLNHDAMYWYRQDPGQGLRLIYYSQIVNDFQKGDIAEGYSVSREKKESFPLTVTSAQKNPTAFYLCASRDRGRRNTEAFFGQGTRLTVV.